This TCR beta chain came from a study of shared clonotypes between healthy human individuals. Background on the study: The cohort had two women and a few men, ages 18 to 49.

Germline-derived CDR1 and CDR2 are WNHNN and SYGVQD (reference sequence). The CDR3 is made up of 11 amino acids. V shed 3 bases and J shed 4 bases, with 3 bases lying between them. Authors' methods: From ImmunoSEQ came sequences covering only the junction and carrying no quality scores, so filtering differed. Method: immunoSEQ multiplex PCR; TCRdb's copy keeps in-frame clones and lacks some. For V, J and clone size, that table is used; D and trimming come from the DNA. The profile covers a few hundred thousand clones, with more than 95% appearing a single time and about 0.057% taken by the ten largest.

This receptor was obtained from a woman aged 25 to 39 in good health. Material: naive CD4+ T cells sorted from blood. The subset was: CD45RA+ positively selected. V usage is TRBV10-1 and J usage is TRBJ1-2; D uncertain. The CDR3 DNA is TGCGCCAGCAGTGATGGCTATGGCTACACCTTC. This translates into CASSDGYGYTF.